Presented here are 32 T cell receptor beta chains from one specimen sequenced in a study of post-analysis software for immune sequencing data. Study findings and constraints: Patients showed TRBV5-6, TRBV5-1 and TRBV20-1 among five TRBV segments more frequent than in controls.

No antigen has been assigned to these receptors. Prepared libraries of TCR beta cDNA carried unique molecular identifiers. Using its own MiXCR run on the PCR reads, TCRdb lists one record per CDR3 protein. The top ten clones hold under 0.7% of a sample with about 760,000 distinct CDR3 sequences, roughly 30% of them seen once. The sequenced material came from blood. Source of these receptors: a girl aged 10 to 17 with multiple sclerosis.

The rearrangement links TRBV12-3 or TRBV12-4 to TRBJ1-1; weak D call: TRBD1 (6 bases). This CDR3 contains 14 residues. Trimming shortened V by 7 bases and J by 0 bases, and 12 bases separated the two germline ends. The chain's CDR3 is CASTFGQMNTEAFF. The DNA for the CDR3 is TGTGCCAGCACCTTCGGACAGATGAACACTGAAGCTTTCTTT.

DNA for the CDR3: TGTGCCAGCAGTTTATTCGGGCAGCTCCAAGAGACCCAGTACTTC. This codes for CASSLFGQLQETQYF. The chain uses TRBV12-3 or TRBV12-4 and TRBJ2-5, with D uncertain. CDR3 length equals 15 residues. V was cut by 2 bases and J by 1 base, with 11 bases left in between.

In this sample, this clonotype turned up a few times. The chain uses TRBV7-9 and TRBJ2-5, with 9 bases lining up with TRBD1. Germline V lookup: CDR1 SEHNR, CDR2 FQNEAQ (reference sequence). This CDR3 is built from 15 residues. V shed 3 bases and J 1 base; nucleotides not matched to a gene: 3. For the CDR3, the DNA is TGTGCCAGCAGCTTGGGACAGGGCATCCAAGAGACCCAGTACTTC. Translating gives CASSLGQGIQETQYF.

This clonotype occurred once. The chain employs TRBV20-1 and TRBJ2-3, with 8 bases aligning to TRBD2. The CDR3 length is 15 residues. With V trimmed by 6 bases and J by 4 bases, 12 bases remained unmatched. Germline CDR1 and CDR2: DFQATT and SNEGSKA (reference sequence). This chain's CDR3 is CSAKRESGWADTQYF. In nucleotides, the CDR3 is TGCAGTGCCAAGCGGGAGAGCGGCTGGGCAGATACGCAGTATTTT.

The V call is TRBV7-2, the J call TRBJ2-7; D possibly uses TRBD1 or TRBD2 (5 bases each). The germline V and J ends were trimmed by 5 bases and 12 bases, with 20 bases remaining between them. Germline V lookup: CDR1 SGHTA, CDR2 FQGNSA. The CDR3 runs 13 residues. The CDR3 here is CASSLGLQGTRYF. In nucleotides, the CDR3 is TGTGCCAGCAGCCTAGGACTCCAAGGGACCCGGTACTTC.

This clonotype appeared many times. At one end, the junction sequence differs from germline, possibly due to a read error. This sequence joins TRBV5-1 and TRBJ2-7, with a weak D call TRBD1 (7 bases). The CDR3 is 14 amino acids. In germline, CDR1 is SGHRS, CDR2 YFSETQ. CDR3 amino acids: CASSPGRGAYEQYF. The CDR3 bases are TGTGCCAGCAGCCCGGGCAGGGGGGCCTACGAGCAGTACTTC.

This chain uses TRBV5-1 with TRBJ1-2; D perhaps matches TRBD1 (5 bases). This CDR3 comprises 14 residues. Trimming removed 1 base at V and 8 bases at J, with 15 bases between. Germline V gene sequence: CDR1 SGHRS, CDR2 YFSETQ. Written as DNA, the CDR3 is TGCGCCAGCAGCTTGTATGGGGGTGTGGACGGCTACACCTTC. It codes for CASSLYGGVDGYTF.

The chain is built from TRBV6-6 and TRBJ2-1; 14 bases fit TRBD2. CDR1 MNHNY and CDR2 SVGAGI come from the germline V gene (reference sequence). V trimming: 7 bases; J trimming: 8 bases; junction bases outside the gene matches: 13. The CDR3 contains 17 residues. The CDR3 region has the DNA TGTGCCAGCACCGACCCCCAGGGACTAGCGGGAGACGATGAGCAGTTCTTC. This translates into CASTDPQGLAGDDEQFF.

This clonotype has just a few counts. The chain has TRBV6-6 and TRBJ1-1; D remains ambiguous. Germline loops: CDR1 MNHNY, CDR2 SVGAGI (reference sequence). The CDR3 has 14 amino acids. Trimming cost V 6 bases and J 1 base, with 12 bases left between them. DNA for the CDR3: TGTGCCAGCAGGGCCGCGGGGTGGAACACTGAAGCTTTCTTT. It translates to CASRAAGWNTEAFF.

This CDR3 is CASGGPQVGDAEAFF. CDR3 sequence (DNA): TGTGCCAGCGGAGGGCCCCAGGTCGGGGACGCTGAAGCTTTCTTT. The chain recombines TRBV12-3 or TRBV12-4 with TRBJ1-1; tentative D call: TRBD1 (5 bases). The V gene lost 8 bases and the J gene lost 6 bases, with 22 bases spanning the gap. The CDR3 sequence is 15 residues long.

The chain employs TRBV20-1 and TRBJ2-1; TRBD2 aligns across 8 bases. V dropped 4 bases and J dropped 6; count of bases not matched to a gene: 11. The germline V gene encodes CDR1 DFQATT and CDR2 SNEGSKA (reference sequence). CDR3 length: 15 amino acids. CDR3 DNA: TGCAGTGCTAATACGGGACTAGAGGTTGGCAATGAGCAGTTCTTC. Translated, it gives CSANTGLEVGNEQFF.

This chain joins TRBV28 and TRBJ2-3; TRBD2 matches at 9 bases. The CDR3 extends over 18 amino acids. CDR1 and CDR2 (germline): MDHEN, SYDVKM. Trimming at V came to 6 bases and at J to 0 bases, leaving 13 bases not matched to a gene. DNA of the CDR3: TGTGCCAGCAGACCTATACCCGGGACTAGCCGTAGCACAGATACGCAGTATTTT. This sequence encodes CASRPIPGTSRSTDTQYF.

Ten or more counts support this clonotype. Written as DNA, the CDR3 is TGCAGCCCCCAGGGGGGGAAGGGGGGCTACGAGCAGTACTTC. It is translated as CSPQGGKGGYEQYF. The chain recombines TRBV20-1 with TRBJ2-7, with D perhaps assigned TRBD1 or TRBD2 (7 bases each). Per the germline V gene, CDR1 is DFQATT and CDR2 is SNEGSKA (reference sequence). The length of the CDR3 is 14 residues.

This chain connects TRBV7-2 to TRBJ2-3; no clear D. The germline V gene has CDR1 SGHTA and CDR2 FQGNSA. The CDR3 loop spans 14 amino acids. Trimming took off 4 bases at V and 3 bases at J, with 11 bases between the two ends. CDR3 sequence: CASSSADVTDTQYF. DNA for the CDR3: TGTGCCAGCAGCTCCGCCGACGTAACAGATACGCAGTATTTT.

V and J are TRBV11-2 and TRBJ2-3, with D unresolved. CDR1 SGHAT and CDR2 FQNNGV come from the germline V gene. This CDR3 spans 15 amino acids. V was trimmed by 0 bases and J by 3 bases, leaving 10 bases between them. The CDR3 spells CASSLDFLQTDTQYF. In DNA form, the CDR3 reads TGTGCCAGCAGCTTAGATTTCCTCCAGACAGATACGCAGTATTTT.

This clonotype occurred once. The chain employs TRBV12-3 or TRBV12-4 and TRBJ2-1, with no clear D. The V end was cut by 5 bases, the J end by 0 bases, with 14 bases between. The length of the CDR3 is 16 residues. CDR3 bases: TGTGCCAGCAGTCTCAGCCCGGTAGGCTCCTACAATGAGCAGTTCTTC. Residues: CASSLSPVGSYNEQFF.

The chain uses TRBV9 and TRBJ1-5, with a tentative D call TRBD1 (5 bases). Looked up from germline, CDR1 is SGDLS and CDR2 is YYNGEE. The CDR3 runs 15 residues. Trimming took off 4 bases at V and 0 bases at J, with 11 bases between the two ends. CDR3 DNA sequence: TGTGCCAGCAGCCCCGGGGCCTATAGCAATCAGCCCCAGCATTTT. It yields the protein CASSPGAYSNQPQHF.

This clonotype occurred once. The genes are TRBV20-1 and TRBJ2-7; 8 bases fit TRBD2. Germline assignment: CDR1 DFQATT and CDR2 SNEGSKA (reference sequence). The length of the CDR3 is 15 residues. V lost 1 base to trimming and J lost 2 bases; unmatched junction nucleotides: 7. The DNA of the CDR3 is TGCAGTGCTAGAGGGATGGGCGGGGGGACCTACGAGCAGTACTTC. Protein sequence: CSARGMGGGTYEQYF.

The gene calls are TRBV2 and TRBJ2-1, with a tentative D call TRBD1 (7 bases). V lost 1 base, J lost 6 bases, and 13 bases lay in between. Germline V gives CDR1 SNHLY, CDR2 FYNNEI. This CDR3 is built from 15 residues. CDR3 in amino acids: CASSEGTGEVNEQFF. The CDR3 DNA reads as TGTGCCAGCAGTGAAGGAACAGGGGAGGTCAATGAGCAGTTCTTC.

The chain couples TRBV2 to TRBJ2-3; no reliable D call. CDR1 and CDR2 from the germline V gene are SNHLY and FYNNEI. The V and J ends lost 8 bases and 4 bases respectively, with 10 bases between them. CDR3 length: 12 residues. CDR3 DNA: TGTGCCAGCTTAGATTCCCCAGATACGCAGTATTTT. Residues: CASLDSPDTQYF. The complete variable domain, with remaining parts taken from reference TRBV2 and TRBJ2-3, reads EPEVTQTPSHQVTQMGQEVILRCVPISNHLYFYWYRQILGQKVEFLVSFYNNEISEKSEIFDDQFSVERPDGSNFTLKIRSTKLEDSAMYFCASLDSPDTQYFGPGTRLTVL.

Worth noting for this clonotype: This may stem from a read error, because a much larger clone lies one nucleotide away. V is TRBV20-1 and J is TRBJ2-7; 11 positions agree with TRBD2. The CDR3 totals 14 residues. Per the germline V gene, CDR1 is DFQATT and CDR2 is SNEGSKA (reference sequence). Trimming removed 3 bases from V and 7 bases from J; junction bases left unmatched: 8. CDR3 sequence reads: CSARGTSGYNEQYF. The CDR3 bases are TGCAGTGCTAGGGGGACTAGCGGATACAATGAGCAGTACTTC.

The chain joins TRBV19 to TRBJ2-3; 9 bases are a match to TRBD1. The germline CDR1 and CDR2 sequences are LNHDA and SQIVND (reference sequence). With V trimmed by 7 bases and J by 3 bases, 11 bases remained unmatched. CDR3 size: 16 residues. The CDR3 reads CASTTTGGAGTDTQYF. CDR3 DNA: TGTGCCAGTACCACCACAGGGGGCGCGGGGACAGATACGCAGTATTTT.

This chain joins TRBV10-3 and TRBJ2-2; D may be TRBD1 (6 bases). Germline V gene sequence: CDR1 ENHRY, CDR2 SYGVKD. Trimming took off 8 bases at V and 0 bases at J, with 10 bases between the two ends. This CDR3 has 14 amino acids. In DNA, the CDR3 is TGTGCCATCCAGGGACACGCGAACACCGGGGAGCTGTTTTTT. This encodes CAIQGHANTGELFF.

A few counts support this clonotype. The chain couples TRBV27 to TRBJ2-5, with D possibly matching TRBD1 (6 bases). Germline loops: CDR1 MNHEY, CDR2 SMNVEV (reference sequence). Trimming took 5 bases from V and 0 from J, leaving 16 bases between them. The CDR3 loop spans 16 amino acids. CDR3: CASSPSSGDNQETQYF. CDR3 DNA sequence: TGTGCCAGCAGTCCCTCTTCCGGGGACAACCAAGAGACCCAGTACTTC.

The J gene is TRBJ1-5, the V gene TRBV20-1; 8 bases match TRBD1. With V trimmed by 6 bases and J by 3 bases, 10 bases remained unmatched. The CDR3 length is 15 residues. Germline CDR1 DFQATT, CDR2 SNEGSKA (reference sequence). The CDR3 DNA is TGCAGTGCCCAGGGGGCCACAGGGTACAATCAGCCCCAGCATTTT. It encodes CSAQGATGYNQPQHF.

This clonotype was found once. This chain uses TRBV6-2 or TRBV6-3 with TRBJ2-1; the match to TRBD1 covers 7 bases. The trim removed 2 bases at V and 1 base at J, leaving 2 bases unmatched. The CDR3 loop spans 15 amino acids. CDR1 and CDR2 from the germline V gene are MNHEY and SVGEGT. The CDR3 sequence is CASSYGTESYNEQFF. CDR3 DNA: TGTGCCAGCAGTTACGGGACAGAGTCCTACAATGAGCAGTTCTTC.

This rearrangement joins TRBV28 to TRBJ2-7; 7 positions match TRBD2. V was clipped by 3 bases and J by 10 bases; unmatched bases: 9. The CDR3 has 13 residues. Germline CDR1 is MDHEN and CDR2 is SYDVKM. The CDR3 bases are TGTGCCAGCAGTTTCCTTCTGGGAGGGAGACAGTACTTC. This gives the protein CASSFLLGGRQYF. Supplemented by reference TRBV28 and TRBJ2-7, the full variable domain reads DVKVTQSSRYLVKRTGEKVFLECVQDMDHENMFWYRQDPGLGLRLIYFSYDVKMKEKGDIPEGYSVSREKKERFSLILESASTNQTSMYLCASSFLLGGRQYFGPGTRLTVT.

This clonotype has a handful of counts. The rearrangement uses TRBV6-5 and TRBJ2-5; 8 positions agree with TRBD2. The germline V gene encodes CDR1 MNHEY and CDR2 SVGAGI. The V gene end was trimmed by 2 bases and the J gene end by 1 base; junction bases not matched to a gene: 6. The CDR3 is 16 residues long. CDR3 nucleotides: TGTGCCAGCAGTTACCGACTAGCGAGTCTCCAAGAGACCCAGTACTTC. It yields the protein CASSYRLASLQETQYF.

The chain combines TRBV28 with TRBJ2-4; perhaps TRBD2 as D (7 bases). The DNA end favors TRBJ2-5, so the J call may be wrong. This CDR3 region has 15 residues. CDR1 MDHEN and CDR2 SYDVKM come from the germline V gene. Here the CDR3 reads CASLPRGAIQETQYF. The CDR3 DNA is TGTGCCAGCCTCCCCCGGGGGGCTATACAAGAGACCCAGTACTTC.

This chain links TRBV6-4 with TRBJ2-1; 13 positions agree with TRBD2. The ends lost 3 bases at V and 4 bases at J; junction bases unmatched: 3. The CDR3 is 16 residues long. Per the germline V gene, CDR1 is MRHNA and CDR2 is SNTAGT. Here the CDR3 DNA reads TGTGCCAGCAGTGAGGGGACTAGCGGGAAGTACAATGAGCAGTTCTTC. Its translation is CASSEGTSGKYNEQFF.

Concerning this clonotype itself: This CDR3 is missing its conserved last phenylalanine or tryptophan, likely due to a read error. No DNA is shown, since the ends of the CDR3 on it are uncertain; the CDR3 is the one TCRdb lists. This chain's CDR3 is CATSRMPYGCTFGS. J is TRBJ2-5 and V is TRBV15; TRBD2 is the table's D call, not checked against the DNA. CDR1 and CDR2 (germline): LNHNV, YYDKDF (reference sequence). Ends included, the CDR3 has 14 residues.

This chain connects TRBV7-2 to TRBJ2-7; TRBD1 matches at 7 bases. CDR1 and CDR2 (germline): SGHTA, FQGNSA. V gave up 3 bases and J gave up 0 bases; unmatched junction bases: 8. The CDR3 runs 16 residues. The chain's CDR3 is CASSFRQGRSSYEQYF. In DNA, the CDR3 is TGTGCCAGCAGCTTCCGACAGGGAAGGAGCTCCTACGAGCAGTACTTC. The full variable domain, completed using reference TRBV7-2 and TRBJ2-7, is GAGVSQSPSNKVTEKGKDVELRCDPISGHTALYWYRQSLGQGLEFLIYFQGNSAPDKSGLPSDRFSAERTGGSVSTLTIQRTQQEDSAVYLCASSFRQGRSSYEQYFGPGTRLTVT.